The source of this TCR beta chain is a study of T cell responses to AZD1222 COVID-19 vaccine. Study-wide background: Second doses at about 4 or about 12 weeks were pooled. Study-level results: None of the repertoires were sampled until the peak T cell response had passed. Donors in the cohort were predominantly white British and more often female, and clonal diversity was possibly underestimated.

About this clone: Its matching antigen is unknown.

Trimming removed 5 bases from V and 0 bases from J; junction bases left unmatched: 0. Germline V gene lookup returns CDR1 SGHRS and CDR2 YFSETQ. This CDR3 spans 14 amino acids. Only in-frame clones appear in the TCRdb table, and some are missing; sequencing was by immunoSEQ multiplex PCR. The table shows around 83,000 clones, with roughly 88% occurring only once. This clonotype originated in an adult in good health. The chain carries TRBV5-1 and TRBJ2-5; 11 nucleotides align to TRBD2. The sequenced sample was peripheral blood, obtained on day 0 of AZD1222 vaccination. CDR3: CASRTSGNQETQYF. The CDR3 DNA follows: TGCGCCAGCAGGACTAGCGGGAACCAAGAGACCCAGTACTTC.